These 13 T cell receptor beta chains were all obtained from the same sample, sequenced in a study of response to subunit inactivated influenza vaccine. TCRdb redid the calling of the RT-PCR reads with MiXCR, one entry per CDR3 protein. The table records around 520,000 distinct CDR3 sequences, about 25% of them present only once. Sequenced material: CD4+ T cells sorted from PBMCs, taken approximately 5 days after vaccination. These receptors all come from a man in his forties or fifties who received an inactivated influenza vaccine.

J is TRBJ2-7 and V is TRBV6-5, with a weak D call TRBD1 (5 bases). Germline-derived CDR1 and CDR2 are MNHEY and SVGAGI. With 0 bases removed from V and 0 bases from J, the gap between germline ends came to 21 bases. This CDR3 spans 19 amino acids. The CDR3 sequence: CASSYSNWAGLGPSYEQYF. The CDR3 DNA sequence: TGTGCCAGCAGTTACTCGAATTGGGCAGGGTTAGGTCCCTCCTACGAGCAGTACTTC.

The chain combines TRBV5-1 with TRBJ2-2; D tentatively fits TRBD1 or TRBD2 (5 bases each). Trimming cost V 5 bases and J 0 bases, with 14 bases left between them. From germline, CDR1 is SGHRS and CDR2 YFSETQ. The CDR3 runs to 16 residues. The DNA for the CDR3 is TGCGCCAGCAGTTCGAACCCGGGACCGAACACCGGGGAGCTGTTTTTT. It codes for CASSSNPGPNTGELFF.

This clonotype occurred many times. The chain joins TRBV12-3 or TRBV12-4 to TRBJ2-2; a weak D match, TRBD1 (5 bases). V shed 3 bases and J shed 7 bases, with 9 bases lying between them. The CDR3 sequence is 13 residues long. The CDR3 loop is CASSFGAGGELFF. CDR3 sequence (DNA): TGTGCCAGCAGTTTTGGGGCCGGCGGGGAGCTGTTTTTT.

The chain couples TRBV20-1 to TRBJ2-1, with D hard to call. There are 13 residues in the CDR3. V was cut by 2 bases and J by 6 bases, with 11 bases left in between. The germline V gene encodes CDR1 DFQATT and CDR2 SNEGSKA (reference sequence). CDR3 coding DNA: TGCAGTGCTAGACTTTATGTGGGCAATGAGCAGTTCTTC. It specifies CSARLYVGNEQFF.

There are many counts of this clonotype. The chain employs TRBV7-6 and TRBJ2-1; D possibly uses TRBD1 or TRBD2 (7 bases each). Trimming removed 5 bases at V and 7 bases at J, with 15 bases between. The V gene's germline CDR1 is SGHVS and CDR2 FNYEAQ. The CDR3 loop spans 14 amino acids. CDR3 coding DNA: TGTGCCAGCAGCCGTAGACAGGGAGGGAATGAGCAGTTCTTC. Its translation: CASSRRQGGNEQFF.

V usage is TRBV4-1 and J usage is TRBJ2-5; 8 bases map to TRBD1. This CDR3 spans 14 amino acids. Losses at the gene ends were 4 bases for V and 4 bases for J; bases not matched to a gene: 5. CDR1 and CDR2 (germline): MGHRA, YSYEKL. The CDR3 is CASSPPDRVETQYF. DNA of the CDR3: TGCGCCAGCAGCCCCCCGGACAGGGTAGAGACCCAGTACTTC.

This clonotype occurred a few times. The chain combines TRBV5-1 with TRBJ2-1, with 9 bases matching TRBD1. CDR3 size: 14 residues. Trimming at V came to 8 bases and at J to 4 bases, leaving 7 bases not matched to a gene. Germline V gene data show CDR1 as SGHRS and CDR2 as YFSETQ. The CDR3 sequence is CASHTGQGYNEQFF. As DNA, the CDR3 is TGCGCCAGTCACACGGGACAGGGTTACAATGAGCAGTTCTTC.

The rearrangement uses TRBV6-1 and TRBJ2-6; D not resolved. The CDR3 totals 15 residues. V gave up 6 bases and J gave up 1 base, with 10 bases separating them. CDR1 and CDR2 from the germline V gene are MNHNS and SASEGT. The CDR3 DNA follows: TGTGCCAGCAGCCAGAGTCTGTCTGGGGCCAACGTCCTGACTTTC. Its protein is CASSQSLSGANVLTF.

The rearrangement uses TRBV9 and TRBJ2-5; the match to TRBD2 covers 11 bases. The V segment lost 4 bases and the J segment 2 bases; nucleotides outside the gene matches: 7. Germline V gives CDR1 SGDLS, CDR2 YYNGEE. The CDR3 totals 16 residues. CDR3 sequence reads: CASSTSGTSGQETQYF. The DNA of the CDR3 is TGTGCCAGCAGCACCTCCGGGACTAGCGGACAAGAGACCCAGTACTTC.

This clonotype appeared many times. The CDR3 spells CASSFGQNTGELFF. CDR3 DNA sequence: TGTGCCAGCAGTTTCGGGCAGAACACCGGGGAGCTGTTTTTT. The V gene is TRBV12-3 or TRBV12-4, the J gene TRBJ2-2; D gene uncertain. Deletions cut 3 bases from V and 1 base from J, with 6 bases between. This CDR3 region has 14 residues.

Only a few counts were recorded for this clonotype. The V call is TRBV7-9, the J call TRBJ1-4; 7 bases align to TRBD1. The CDR3 sequence is 15 residues long. The germline V gene encodes CDR1 SEHNR and CDR2 FQNEAQ (reference sequence). The V gene end was trimmed by 5 bases and the J gene end by 6 bases; junction bases not matched to a gene: 9. Here the CDR3 reads CASSDPGTEDEKLFF. CDR3 sequence (DNA): TGTGCCAGCAGCGACCCCGGGACAGAAGATGAAAAACTGTTTTTT.

In this sample, this clonotype turned up a few times. V is TRBV20-1 and J is TRBJ2-2, with 7 bases fitting TRBD2. The CDR3 length is 16 residues. J was trimmed by 2 bases and V by 0 bases; bases with no gene match: 6. Looked up from germline, CDR1 is DFQATT and CDR2 is SNEGSKA (reference sequence). The CDR3 region has the DNA TGCAGTGCTAGAGACCCCAGCGGGGCAAACACCGGGGAGCTGTTTTTT. This translates into CSARDPSGANTGELFF.

The genes are TRBV20-1 and TRBJ2-1; D not certain. V dropped 5 bases and J dropped 7 bases, with 9 bases sitting between them. CDR1 and CDR2 (germline): DFQATT, SNEGSKA (reference sequence). CDR3 length equals 11 residues. CDR3 sequence: CSAGPRNEQFF. The CDR3 DNA is TGCAGTGCTGGACCTCGAAATGAGCAGTTCTTC.